Listed below are T cell receptor beta chains from one sample, sequenced in a study of T cell responses to AZD1222 COVID-19 vaccine. Assay: immunoSEQ multiplex PCR; the TCRdb copy retains only in-frame clones and omits some. Of over 130,000 clones listed, 80% to 95% are singletons. The sequencing used peripheral blood, collected 28 days after the second AZD1222 dose. Every receptor here comes from an adult who received the AZD1222 COVID-19 vaccine. Both conserved end residues are part of each CDR3. A D gene is named only where the DNA matches it firmly. The size of a clone is reported for some rows only, either as once, few or many, or as a class for expanded clones.

>NA|TRBV4-3|TRBJ2-3|TRBD2
TGCGCCAGCAGCCAACTAGCGGGGCTTAACGCAGATACGCAGTATTTT
CASSQLAGLNADTQYF
>NA|TRBV7-8|TRBJ2-1|NA
TGTGCCAGCAGCCTCCGGGACCCACTCTACAATGAGCAGTTCTTC
CASSLRDPLYNEQFF
>NA|TRBV5-1|TRBJ1-2|TRBD1
TGCGCCTCCAAAAGGGGGGACAGGGGGCCTGAGGGCTATGGCTACACCTTC
CASKRGDRGPEGYGYTF
>NA|TRBV7-9|TRBJ1-1|NA
TGTGCCAGCAGCTTAGCGGCAGTTGAAGCTTTCTTT
CASSLAAVEAFF
>NA|TRBV6-5|TRBJ2-7|TRBD2
TGTGCCAGCAGAATGCTAGCGGGAGGTCAAGGCGAGCAGTACTTC
CASRMLAGGQGEQYF
>NA|TRBV12-3/TRBV12-4|TRBJ1-2|NA
TGTGCCAGCAGTTTTGGTCCTAACTATGGCTACACCTTC
CASSFGPNYGYTF
>NA|TRBV11-2|TRBJ1-3|NA
TGTGCCAGCAGCTTGATTGGACCGGCCGCTGGAAACACCATATATTTT
CASSLIGPAAGNTIYF
>NA|TRBV12-3/TRBV12-4|TRBJ2-2|NA
TGTGCCAGCAGTTGGGGGGTACCCGGGGAGCTGTTTTTT
CASSWGVPGELFF
>NA|TRBV7-9|TRBJ2-1|NA
TGTGCCAGCAGCCAAGGACAGTTCAATGAGCAGTTCTTC
CASSQGQFNEQFF
>once|TRBV27|TRBJ1-5|TRBD1
TGTGCCAGCAGTCTCTCGGACAGGGGGTCGACCCAGCATTTT
CASSLSDRGSTQHF
>NA|TRBV7-2|TRBJ1-2|NA
TGTGCCAGCAGCTTCTCGGGAGACTATGGCTACACCTTC
CASSFSGDYGYTF
>NA|TRBV5-1|TRBJ1-5|TRBD1
TGCGCCAGCAGCTTGGCCCCCTTGAGGGGGCACAGCAATCAGCCCCAGCATTTT
CASSLAPLRGHSNQPQHF
>NA|TRBV6-1|TRBJ2-7|TRBD2
TGTGCCAGCAGTGAAGCGGGGACTAGCGGGGGCTACGAGCAGTACTTC
CASSEAGTSGGYEQYF
>NA|TRBV6-2/TRBV6-3|TRBJ1-2|NA
TGTGCCAGCAGCCCGACGGGGGGGGCCCGTGGCTACACCTTC
CASSPTGGARGYTF